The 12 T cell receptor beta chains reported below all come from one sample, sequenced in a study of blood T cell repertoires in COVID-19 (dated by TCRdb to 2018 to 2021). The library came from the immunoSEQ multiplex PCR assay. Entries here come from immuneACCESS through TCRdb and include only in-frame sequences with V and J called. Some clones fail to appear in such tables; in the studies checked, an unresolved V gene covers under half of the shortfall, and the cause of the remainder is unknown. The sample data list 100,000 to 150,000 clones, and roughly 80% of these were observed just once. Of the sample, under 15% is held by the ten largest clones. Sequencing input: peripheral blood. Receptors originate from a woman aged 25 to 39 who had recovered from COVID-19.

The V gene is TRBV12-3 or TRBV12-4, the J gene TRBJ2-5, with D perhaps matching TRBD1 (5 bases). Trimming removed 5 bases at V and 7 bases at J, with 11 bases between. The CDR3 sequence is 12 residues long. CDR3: CASSGQGPTQYF. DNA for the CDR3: TGTGCCAGCAGTGGGCAGGGCCCGACCCAGTACTTC.

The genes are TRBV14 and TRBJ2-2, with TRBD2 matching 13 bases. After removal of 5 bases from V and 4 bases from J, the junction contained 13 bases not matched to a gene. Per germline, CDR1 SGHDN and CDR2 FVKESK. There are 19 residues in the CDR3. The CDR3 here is CASSSTPLAGGPTTGELFF. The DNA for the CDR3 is TGTGCCAGCAGCTCCACCCCACTAGCGGGAGGGCCGACCACCGGGGAGCTGTTTTTT.

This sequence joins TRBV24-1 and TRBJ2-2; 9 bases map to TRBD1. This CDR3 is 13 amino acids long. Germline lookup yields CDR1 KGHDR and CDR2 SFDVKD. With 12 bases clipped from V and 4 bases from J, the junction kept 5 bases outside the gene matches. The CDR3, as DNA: TGTGCCTCGGACAGGGGAGGCACCGGGGAGCTGTTTTTT. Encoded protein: CASDRGGTGELFF.

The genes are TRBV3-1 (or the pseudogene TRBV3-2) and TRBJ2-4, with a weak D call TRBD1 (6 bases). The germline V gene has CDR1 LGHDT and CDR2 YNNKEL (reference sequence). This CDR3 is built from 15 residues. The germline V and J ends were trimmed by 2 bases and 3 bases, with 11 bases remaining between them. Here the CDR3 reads CASSQWMDSKNIQYF. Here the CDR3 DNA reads TGTGCCAGCAGCCAATGGATGGACAGCAAAAACATTCAGTACTTC.

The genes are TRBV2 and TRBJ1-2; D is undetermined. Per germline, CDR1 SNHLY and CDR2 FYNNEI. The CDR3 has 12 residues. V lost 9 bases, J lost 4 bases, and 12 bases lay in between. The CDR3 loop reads CASSASAYGYTF. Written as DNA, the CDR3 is TGTGCCAGTTCAGCGTCCGCCTATGGCTACACCTTC. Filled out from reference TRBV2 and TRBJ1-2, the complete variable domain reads EPEVTQTPSHQVTQMGQEVILRCVPISNHLYFYWYRQILGQKVEFLVSFYNNEISEKSEIFDDQFSVERPDGSNFTLKIRSTKLEDSAMYFCASSASAYGYTFGSGTRLTVV.

This CDR3 reads CASRRGVTEAFF. CDR3 nucleotides: TGTGCCAGCAGGCGGGGGGTGACTGAAGCTTTCTTT. The J gene is TRBJ1-1, the V gene TRBV6-5, with TRBD1 as a possible D gene (5 bases). Germline V gene lookup returns CDR1 MNHEY and CDR2 SVGAGI. V lost 6 bases and J 5 bases, leaving 10 bases between the germline ends. The CDR3 spans 12 residues.

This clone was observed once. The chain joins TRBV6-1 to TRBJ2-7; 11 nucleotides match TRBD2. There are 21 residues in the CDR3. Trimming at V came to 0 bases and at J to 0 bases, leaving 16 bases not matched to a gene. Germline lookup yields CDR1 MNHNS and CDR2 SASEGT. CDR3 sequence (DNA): TGTGCCAGCAGTGAAGCTATTGTAGGACTAGCGGGTACCAGAACCTCCTACGAGCAGTACTTC. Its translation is CASSEAIVGLAGTRTSYEQYF.

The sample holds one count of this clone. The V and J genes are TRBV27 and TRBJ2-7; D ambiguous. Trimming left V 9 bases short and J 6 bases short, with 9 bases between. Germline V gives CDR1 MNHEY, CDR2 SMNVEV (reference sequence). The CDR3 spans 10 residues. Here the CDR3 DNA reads TGTGCCAGACGAGGCGGCGAGCAGTACTTC. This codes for CARRGGEQYF.

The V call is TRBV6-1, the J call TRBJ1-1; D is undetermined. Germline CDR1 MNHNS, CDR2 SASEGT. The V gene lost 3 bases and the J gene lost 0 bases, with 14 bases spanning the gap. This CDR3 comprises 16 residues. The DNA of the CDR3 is TGTGCCAGCAGTGACGGCGGCAGCTTCATGAACACTGAAGCTTTCTTT. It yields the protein CASSDGGSFMNTEAFF.

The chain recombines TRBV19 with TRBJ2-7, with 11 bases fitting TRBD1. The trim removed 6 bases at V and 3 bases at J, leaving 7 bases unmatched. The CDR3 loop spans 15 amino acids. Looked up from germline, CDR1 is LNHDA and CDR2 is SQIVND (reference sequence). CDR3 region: CASSPGTGGNYEQYF. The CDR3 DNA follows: TGTGCCAGTAGCCCCGGGACAGGGGGGAACTACGAGCAGTACTTC.

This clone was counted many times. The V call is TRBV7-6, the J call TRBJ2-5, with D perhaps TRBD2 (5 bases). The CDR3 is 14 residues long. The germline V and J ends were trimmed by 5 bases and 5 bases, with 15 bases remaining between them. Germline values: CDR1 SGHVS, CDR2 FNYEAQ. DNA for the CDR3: TGTGCCAGCAGCGCCGCCGGGGTACCCGAGACCCAGTACTTC. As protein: CASSAAGVPETQYF. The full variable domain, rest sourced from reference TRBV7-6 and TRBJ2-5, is GAGVSQSPRYKVTKRGQDVALRCDPISGHVSLYWYRQALGQGPEFLTYFNYEAQQDKSGLPNDRFSAERPEGSISTLTIQRTEQRDSAMYRCASSAAGVPETQYFGPGTRLLVL.

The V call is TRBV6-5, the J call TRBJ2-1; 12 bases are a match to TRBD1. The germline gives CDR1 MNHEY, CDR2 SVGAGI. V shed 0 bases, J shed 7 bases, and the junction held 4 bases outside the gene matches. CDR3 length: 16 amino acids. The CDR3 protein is CASSYSGTGGLNEQFF. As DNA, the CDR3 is TGTGCCAGCAGTTACTCCGGGACAGGGGGCTTAAATGAGCAGTTCTTC.